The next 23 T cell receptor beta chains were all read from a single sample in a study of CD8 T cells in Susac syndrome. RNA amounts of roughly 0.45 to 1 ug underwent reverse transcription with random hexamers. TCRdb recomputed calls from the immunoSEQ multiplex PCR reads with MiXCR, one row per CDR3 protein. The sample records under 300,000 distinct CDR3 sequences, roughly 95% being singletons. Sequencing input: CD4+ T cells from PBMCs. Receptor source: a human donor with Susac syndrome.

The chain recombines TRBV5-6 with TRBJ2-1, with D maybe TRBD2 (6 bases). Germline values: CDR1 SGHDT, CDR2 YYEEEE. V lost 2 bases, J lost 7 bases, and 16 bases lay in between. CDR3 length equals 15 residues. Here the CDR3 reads CASSFRGLSGNEQFF. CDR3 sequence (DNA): TGTGCCAGCAGCTTTCGGGGACTTTCGGGGAATGAGCAGTTCTTC.

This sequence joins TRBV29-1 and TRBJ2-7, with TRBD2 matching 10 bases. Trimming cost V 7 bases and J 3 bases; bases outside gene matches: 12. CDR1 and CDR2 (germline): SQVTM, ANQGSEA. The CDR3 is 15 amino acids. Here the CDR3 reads CSARHKREGGYEQYF. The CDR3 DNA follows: TGCAGCGCCCGGCACAAGCGGGAGGGAGGCTACGAGCAGTACTTC.

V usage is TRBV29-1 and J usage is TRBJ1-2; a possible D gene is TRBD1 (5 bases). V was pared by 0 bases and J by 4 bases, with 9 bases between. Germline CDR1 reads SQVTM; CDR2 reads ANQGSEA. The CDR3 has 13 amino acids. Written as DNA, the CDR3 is TGCAGCGTTGAAGATAGGGGAGCCTATGGCTACACCTTC. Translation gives CSVEDRGAYGYTF. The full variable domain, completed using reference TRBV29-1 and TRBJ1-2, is SAVISQKPSRDICQRGTSLTIQCQVDSQVTMMFWYRQQPGQSLTLIATANQGSEATYESGFVIDKFPISRPNLTFSTLTVSNMSPEDSSIYLCSVEDRGAYGYTFGSGTRLTVV.

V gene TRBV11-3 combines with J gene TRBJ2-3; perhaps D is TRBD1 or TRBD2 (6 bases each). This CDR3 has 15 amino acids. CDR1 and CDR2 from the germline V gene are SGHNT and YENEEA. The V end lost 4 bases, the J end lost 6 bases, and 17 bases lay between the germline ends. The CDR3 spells CASSSRGAGPDTQYF. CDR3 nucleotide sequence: TGTGCCAGCAGCTCGAGGGGGGCGGGCCCCGATACGCAGTATTTT.

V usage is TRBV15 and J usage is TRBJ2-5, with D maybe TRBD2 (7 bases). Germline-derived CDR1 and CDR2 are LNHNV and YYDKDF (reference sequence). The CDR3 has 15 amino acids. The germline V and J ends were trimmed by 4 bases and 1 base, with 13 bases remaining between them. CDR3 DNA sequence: TGTGCCACCAGCAAATGGGAGGGGGGCCAAGAGACCCAGTACTTC. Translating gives CATSKWEGGQETQYF.

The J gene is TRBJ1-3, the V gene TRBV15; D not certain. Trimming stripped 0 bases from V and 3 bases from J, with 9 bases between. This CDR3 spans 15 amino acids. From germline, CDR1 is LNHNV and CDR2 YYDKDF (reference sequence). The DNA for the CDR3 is TGTGCCACCAGCAGAGATCGGGCGGTTGGAAACACCATATATTTT. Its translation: CATSRDRAVGNTIYF. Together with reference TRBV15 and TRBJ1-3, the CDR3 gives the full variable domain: DAMVIQNPRYQVTQFGKPVTLSCSQTLNHNVMYWYQQKSSQAPKLLFHYYDKDFNNEADTPDNFQSRRPNTSFCFLDIRSPGLGDTAMYLCATSRDRAVGNTIYFGEGSWLTVV.

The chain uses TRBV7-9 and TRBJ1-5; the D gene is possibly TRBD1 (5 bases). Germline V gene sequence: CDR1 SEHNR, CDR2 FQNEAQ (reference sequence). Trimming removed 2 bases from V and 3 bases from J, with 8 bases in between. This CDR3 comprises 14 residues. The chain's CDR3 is CASSLTGTNQPQHF. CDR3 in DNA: TGTGCCAGCAGCTTAACAGGAACCAATCAGCCCCAGCATTTT.

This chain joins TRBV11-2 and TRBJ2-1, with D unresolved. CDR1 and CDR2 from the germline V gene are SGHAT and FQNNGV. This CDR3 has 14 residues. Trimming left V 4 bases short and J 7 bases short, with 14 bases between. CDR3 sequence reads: CASSSSPGVNEQFF. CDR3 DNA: TGTGCCAGCAGCTCCTCCCCAGGAGTTAATGAGCAGTTCTTC.

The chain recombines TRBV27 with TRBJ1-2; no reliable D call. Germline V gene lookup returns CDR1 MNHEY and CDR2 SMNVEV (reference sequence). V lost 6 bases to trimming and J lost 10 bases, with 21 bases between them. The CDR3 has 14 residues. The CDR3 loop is CASSPTRTRYSYTF. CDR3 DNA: TGTGCCAGCAGCCCGACAAGAACGAGGTACTCCTACACCTTC.

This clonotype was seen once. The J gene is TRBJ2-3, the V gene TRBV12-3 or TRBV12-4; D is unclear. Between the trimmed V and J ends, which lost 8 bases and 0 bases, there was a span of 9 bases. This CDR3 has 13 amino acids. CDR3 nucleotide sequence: TGTGCCAGCCGATGGCCGAGCACAGATACGCAGTATTTT. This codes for CASRWPSTDTQYF.

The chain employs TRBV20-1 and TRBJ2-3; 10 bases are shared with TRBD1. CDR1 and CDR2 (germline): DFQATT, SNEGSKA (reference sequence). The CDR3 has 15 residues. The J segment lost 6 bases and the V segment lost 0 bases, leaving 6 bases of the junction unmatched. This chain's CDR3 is CSARDPGQGMDTQYF. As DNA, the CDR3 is TGCAGTGCTAGAGATCCGGGACAGGGGATGGATACGCAGTATTTT.

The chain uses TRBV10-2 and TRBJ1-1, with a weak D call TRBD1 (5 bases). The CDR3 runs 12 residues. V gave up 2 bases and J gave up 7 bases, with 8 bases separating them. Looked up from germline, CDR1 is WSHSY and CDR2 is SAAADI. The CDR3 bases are TGCGCCAGCAGTGAGCCCCAGGGTGAAGCTTTCTTT. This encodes CASSEPQGEAFF.

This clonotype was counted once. The CDR3 sequence is CSAGRWVLQNTEAFF. The CDR3 bases are TGCAGTGCTGGACGGTGGGTACTCCAGAACACTGAAGCTTTCTTT. The chain joins TRBV20-1 to TRBJ1-1; D is unresolved. Trimming left V 5 bases short and J 1 base short, with 17 bases between. The length of the CDR3 is 15 residues. The germline gives CDR1 DFQATT, CDR2 SNEGSKA (reference sequence).

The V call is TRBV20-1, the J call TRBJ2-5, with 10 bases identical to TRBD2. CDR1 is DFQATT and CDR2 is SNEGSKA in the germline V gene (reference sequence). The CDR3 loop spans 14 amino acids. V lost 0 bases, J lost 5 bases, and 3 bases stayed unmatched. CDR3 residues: CSAREASGSETQYF. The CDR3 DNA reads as TGCAGTGCTAGAGAGGCTAGCGGGAGTGAGACCCAGTACTTC.

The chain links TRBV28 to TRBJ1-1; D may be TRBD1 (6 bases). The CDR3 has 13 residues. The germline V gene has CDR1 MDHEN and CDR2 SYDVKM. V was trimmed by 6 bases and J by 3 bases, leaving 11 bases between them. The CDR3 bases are TGTGCCAGCAGACCAGGGGTCGACACTGAAGCTTTCTTT. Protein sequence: CASRPGVDTEAFF.

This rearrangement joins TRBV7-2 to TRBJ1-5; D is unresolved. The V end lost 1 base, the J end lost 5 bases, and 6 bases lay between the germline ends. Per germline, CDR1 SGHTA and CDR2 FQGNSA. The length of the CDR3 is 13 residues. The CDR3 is CASSLVFDQPQHF. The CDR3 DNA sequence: TGTGCCAGCAGCTTAGTCTTCGATCAGCCCCAGCATTTT.

CDR3 sequence reads: CASSVATVPDYGYTF. The CDR3 bases are TGTGCCAGCAGCGTAGCTACAGTCCCGGATTATGGCTACACCTTC. The rearrangement joins TRBV9 to TRBJ1-2; D is unresolved. Per germline, CDR1 SGDLS and CDR2 YYNGEE. This CDR3 is built from 15 residues. V lost 0 bases and J lost 5, with 14 bases in between.

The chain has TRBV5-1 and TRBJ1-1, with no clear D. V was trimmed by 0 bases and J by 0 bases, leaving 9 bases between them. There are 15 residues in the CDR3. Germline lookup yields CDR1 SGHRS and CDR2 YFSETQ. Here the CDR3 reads CASSLAWDMNTEAFF. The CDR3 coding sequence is TGCGCCAGCAGCTTGGCTTGGGATATGAACACTGAAGCTTTCTTT.

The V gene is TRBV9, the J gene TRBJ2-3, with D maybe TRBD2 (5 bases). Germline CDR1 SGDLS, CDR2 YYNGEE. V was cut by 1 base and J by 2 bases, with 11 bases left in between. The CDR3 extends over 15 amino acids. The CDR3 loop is CASSVISGNTDTQYF. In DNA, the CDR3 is TGTGCCAGCAGCGTAATAAGCGGAAACACAGATACGCAGTATTTT.

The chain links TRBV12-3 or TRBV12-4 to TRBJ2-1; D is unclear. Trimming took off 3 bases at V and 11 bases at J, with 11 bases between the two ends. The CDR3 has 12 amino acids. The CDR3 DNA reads TGTGCCAGCAGTTTGTCAGTTACTAAGCAGTTCTTC. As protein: CASSLSVTKQFF.

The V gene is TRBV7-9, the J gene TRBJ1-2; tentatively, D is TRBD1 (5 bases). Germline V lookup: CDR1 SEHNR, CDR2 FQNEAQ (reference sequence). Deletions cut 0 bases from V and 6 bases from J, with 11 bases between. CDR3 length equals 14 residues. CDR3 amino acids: CASSLAGRENGYTF. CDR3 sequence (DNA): TGTGCCAGCAGCTTAGCGGGCAGGGAAAATGGCTACACCTTC.

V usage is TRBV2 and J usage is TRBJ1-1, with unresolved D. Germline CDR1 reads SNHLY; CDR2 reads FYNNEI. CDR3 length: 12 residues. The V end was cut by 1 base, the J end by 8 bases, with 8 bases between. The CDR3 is CASSEDRPEAFF. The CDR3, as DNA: TGTGCCAGCAGTGAAGATCGGCCCGAAGCTTTCTTT.

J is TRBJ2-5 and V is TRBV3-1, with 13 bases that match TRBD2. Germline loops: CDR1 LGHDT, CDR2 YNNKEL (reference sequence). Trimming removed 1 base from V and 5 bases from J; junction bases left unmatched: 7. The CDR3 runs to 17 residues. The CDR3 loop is CASSQGTGLAGSETQYF. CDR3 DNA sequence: TGTGCCAGCAGCCAAGGTACGGGACTAGCGGGATCGGAGACCCAGTACTTC.